This entry is about one TCR beta chain. Only in-frame clones appear in the TCRdb table, and some are missing; sequencing was by immunoSEQ multiplex PCR. Of about 260,000 clones in the sample, 90% were seen once. The entry originates in a study of cytomegalovirus exposure and HLA in healthy donors. Sequencing was performed on PBMCs. The clonotype was recovered from a woman under 40 in good health and CMV-seronegative.

DNA of the CDR3: TGTGCCAGCACCGGACAGGGAAACGCAGATACGCAGTATTTT. It is translated as CASTGQGNADTQYF. V is TRBV27 and J is TRBJ2-3, with 8 bases aligning to TRBD1. The CDR3 covers 14 residues. Looked up from germline, CDR1 is MNHEY and CDR2 is SMNVEV (reference sequence). V lost 7 bases to trimming and J lost 4 bases; unmatched junction nucleotides: 7.